Each of the 2 T cell receptor beta chains below was sequenced from the same sample in a study of T-cell memory formation after mild COVID-19. TCRdb used MiXCR to reprocess the 5' RACE reads, holding one entry per CDR3 protein. The repertoire holds some 120,000 distinct CDR3 sequences, with approximately 16% as singletons. The sample comprised PBMCs or a T cell subset sorted from them (not recorded which). All receptors come from an adult woman who had mild COVID-19 (a few samples of this study predate the infection). Cell type and time point are not known.

The rearrangement links TRBV5-1 to TRBJ2-1; 7 bases map to TRBD1. The V segment lost 4 bases and the J segment 1 base; nucleotides outside the gene matches: 11. Germline lookup yields CDR1 SGHRS and CDR2 YFSETQ. CDR3 length equals 17 residues. The CDR3 DNA follows: TGCGCCAGCAGCGCTTCTCACTCAGGGGGTTCCTACAATGAGCAGTTCTTC. This encodes CASSASHSGGSYNEQFF.

This clonotype has a handful of counts. The rearrangement links TRBV5-1 to TRBJ2-2, with 10 nucleotides matching TRBD2. The CDR3 length is 16 residues. Per germline, CDR1 SGHRS and CDR2 YFSETQ. Trimming took 0 bases from V and 4 from J; bases not matched to a gene: 3. CDR3 sequence: CASSLERGGSTGELFF. The CDR3 DNA reads as TGCGCCAGCAGCTTGGAGCGGGGGGGGAGCACCGGGGAGCTGTTTTTT.